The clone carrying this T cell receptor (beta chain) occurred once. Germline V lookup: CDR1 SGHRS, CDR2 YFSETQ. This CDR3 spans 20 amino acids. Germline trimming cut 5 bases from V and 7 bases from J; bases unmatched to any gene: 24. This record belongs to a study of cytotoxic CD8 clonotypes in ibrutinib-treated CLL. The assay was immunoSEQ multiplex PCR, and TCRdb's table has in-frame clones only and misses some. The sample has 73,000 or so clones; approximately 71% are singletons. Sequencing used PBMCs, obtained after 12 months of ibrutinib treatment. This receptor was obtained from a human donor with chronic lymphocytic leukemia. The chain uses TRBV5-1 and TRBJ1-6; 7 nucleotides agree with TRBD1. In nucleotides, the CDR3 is TGCGCCAGCAGGCCCGGACGGGGCCCGGAGGGCGGGACAGAAAATTCACCCCTCCACTTT. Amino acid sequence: CASRPGRGPEGGTENSPLHF.